This T cell receptor beta chain was found in a study of blood T cell repertoires in COVID-19. Study-wide background: Samples representing acute and convalescent COVID-19 were sourced from the United States, Italy and Spain. T cells, B-cell-depleted T cells, or PBMCs provided the cDNA or gDNA that served as material.

Method: immunoSEQ multiplex PCR; TCRdb's copy keeps in-frame clones and lacks some. Of some 340,000 clones listed, around 83% were seen once; the top ten hold around 5%. Recovered status in Cohort 3 required two negative PCRs, clearance, or symptom resolution. Germline trimming cut 1 base from V and 3 bases from J; bases unmatched to any gene: 13. CDR3 length: 18 amino acids. Germline V gene data show CDR1 as SGHDT and CDR2 as YYEEEE. The origin of this receptor is a woman between 45 and 60 years old who had recovered from COVID-19. The rearrangement links TRBV5-6 to TRBJ2-7, with TRBD2 matching over 10 bases. The sequencing sample was made of PBMCs or T cells enriched from blood (not recorded which). In DNA form, the CDR3 reads TGTGCCAGCAGCTTGCAGCGGGAGGGCCGGGATAAGTACTACGAGCAGTACTTC. Translation: CASSLQREGRDKYYEQYF.